Listed below are T cell receptor beta chains from one sample, sequenced in a study of blood T cell repertoires in COVID-19. Profiled with immunoSEQ multiplex PCR; TCRdb holds only in-frame clones, not every one. The sample shows about 200,000 clones, about 87% of them seen only once. Sequenced sample: peripheral blood. These TCRs come from a man in his fifties or sixties with acute or convalescent COVID-19. CDR3s leave out the opening cysteine and the closing phenylalanine or tryptophan. Fields, in order: V gene, CDR3 protein.

>TRBV6-5
FSGGVQETQY
>TRBV7-9
ASSTRTTGGYT
>TRBV9
ASSVAPVSQGAVGSEETQY
>TRBV5-5
ASSLVTYEQY
>TRBV3-1/TRBV3-2
ASSPGQQNTEAF
>TRBV10-3
AISEGTGFIGELF
>TRBV5-4
ASSTDRGKNIQY
>TRBV6-5
ATLGDYGYT
>TRBV6-1
ASSETGTGPYEQY
>TRBV6-6
ACRSGNSPLH
>TRBV6-1
ASSAPVVGTLQETQY
>TRBV10-3
AISTGLAGEQF
>TRBV11-1
ASSRLAGGTDTQY
>TRBV5-1
ASSSGQGAYEQY
>TRBV11-2
ASSLDSGFGEKLF
>TRBV4-1
ASSQGRQSSYNSPLH
>TRBV5-1
ASSPSIGRERGTEAF
>TRBV4-2
ASSPTSGGFYNEQF
>TRBV4-1
ASSQDNRPGGTDTQY
>TRBV5-1
ASRNRQGRTDTQY
>TRBV5-1
ASSPNLGKTNYGYT
>TRBV18
ASSEQGPLQETQY
>TRBV5-6
ASSRQGSTYEQY
>TRBV5-1
ASSFNGGAKETQY
>TRBV18
ASSPPSATDNSPLH
>TRBV7-2
ASSLALSGGSTDTQY
>TRBV5-6
ASSLSGTVNTGELF
>TRBV5-1
ASRSSGTDNEKLF
>TRBV5-1
ASSWTSGGAVEQF
>TRBV23-1
ASSQSGQGLTYNEQF
>TRBV12-3/TRBV12-4
ASSLMGLGQY
>TRBV7-3
ASSLTHTVADTQY
>TRBV3-1/TRBV3-2
ASSQLAGTGENEQY
>TRBV7-2
ASSSRPGQGMIGSPLH
>TRBV28
ATKRRVVETQY
>TRBV6-1
ASSDRGRYQETQY
>TRBV5-1
ASSLGGTTGVGEKLF
>TRBV6-4
ASRSHGSEHTGTLNTIY
>TRBV6-5
ASSYSGDQPQH
>TRBV27
ASSLMRGRTGELF
>TRBV18
ASSLTGTGINQPQH
>TRBV10-3
ATRGGSGEKLF
>TRBV7-9
ASSFVAGVGETQY
>TRBV11-2
ASSSRTVAANYGYT
>TRBV19
ASSIQNGQAGSPLH
>TRBV27
ASSSTGRYGYT
>TRBV6-4
ASSDRGYGYT
>TRBV3-1/TRBV3-2
ASRQGWSGGLPYNEQF
>TRBV29-1
SVDVAGGSYNEQF
>TRBV9
ASSVGLAGGPGEQF